This T cell receptor beta chain emerged from a study of graft-versus-host responses after intestinal transplantation. Study-level information: Multivisceral, liver-intestinal, or isolated intestinal grafts were transplanted into recipients. Each patient got anti-thymocyte globulin induction, then tacrolimus and steroids for around three years. Findings of the study overall: GvH clones occurred in recipient marrow; some first appeared in ileum or blood.

The CDR3 is 14 amino acids. V dropped 1 base and J dropped 2 bases, with 9 bases sitting between them. Germline CDR1 SGHTA, CDR2 FQGNSA. Clones were sequenced by immunoSEQ multiplex PCR, and TCRdb holds only the in-frame ones, with some missing. The sample includes 85,000 to 100,000 clones, 86% of them seen just once. This clone appeared a few times. Its antigen is undetermined. The sample here was PBMCs, taken 255 days after intestinal transplant. This chain connects TRBV7-2 to TRBJ2-7; weak D call: TRBD2 (6 bases). The sequence derives from a human patient who received an intestinal transplant, so some T cells may come from the graft donor. CDR3 loop: CASSLGLGPYEQYF. CDR3 nucleotides: TGTGCCAGCAGCTTAGGACTAGGGCCCTACGAGCAGTACTTC.